This T cell receptor (beta chain) was retrieved from a study of technical replicates of blood from a few donors. The V gene end was trimmed by 6 bases and the J gene end by 3 bases; junction bases not matched to a gene: 8. The CDR3 spans 15 residues. Germline V gene sequence: CDR1 LNHDA, CDR2 SQIVND (reference sequence). TCRdb's copy holds only in-frame clones and misses some; the assay was immunoSEQ multiplex PCR. This sample has around 70,000 clones, with 85% to 95% found just once. The sequenced material came from T cells isolated from PBMCs. This clonotype was sampled from a human donor in good health. V is TRBV19 and J is TRBJ1-5; 7 bases are a match to TRBD1. DNA for the CDR3: TGTGCCAGTAGGAGACAGGGCCCCCTCAATCAGCCCCAGCATTTT. Residues: CASRRQGPLNQPQHF.